This TCR beta chain was recorded in a study of blood T cell repertoires in COVID-19. Clones were read by immunoSEQ multiplex PCR, and TCRdb kept only the in-frame ones, dropping some. The table has over 150,000 clones, approximately 81% seen once. This CDR3 has 13 amino acids. Trimming left V 8 bases short and J 0 bases short, with 11 bases between. The germline V gene has CDR1 MNHEY and CDR2 SVGAGI. The sequencing input was peripheral blood. The chain carries TRBV6-5 and TRBJ2-7; D may be TRBD1 (6 bases). This TCR was sampled from a woman aged 55-69 years with COVID-19, enrolled during active disease. CDR3 DNA sequence: TGTGCCAGCTTGTGGGACAACTCCTACGAGCAGTACTTC. Its protein product is CASLWDNSYEQYF.